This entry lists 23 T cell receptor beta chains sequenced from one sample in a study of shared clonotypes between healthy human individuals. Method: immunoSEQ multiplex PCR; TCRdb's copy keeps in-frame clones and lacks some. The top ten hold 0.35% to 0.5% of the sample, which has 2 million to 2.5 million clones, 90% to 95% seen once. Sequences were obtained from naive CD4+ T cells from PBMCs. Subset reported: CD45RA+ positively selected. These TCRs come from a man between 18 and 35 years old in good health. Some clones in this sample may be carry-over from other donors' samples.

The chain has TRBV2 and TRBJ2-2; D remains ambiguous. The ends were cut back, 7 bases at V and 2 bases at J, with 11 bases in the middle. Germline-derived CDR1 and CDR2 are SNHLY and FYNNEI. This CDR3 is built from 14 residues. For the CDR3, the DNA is TGTGCCAGCAAGAGAAGGACCAACACCGGGGAGCTGTTTTTT. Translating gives CASKRRTNTGELFF. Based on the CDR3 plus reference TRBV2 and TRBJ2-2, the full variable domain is EPEVTQTPSHQVTQMGQEVILRCVPISNHLYFYWYRQILGQKVEFLVSFYNNEISEKSEIFDDQFSVERPDGSNFTLKIRSTKLEDSAMYFCASKRRTNTGELFFGEGSRLTVL.

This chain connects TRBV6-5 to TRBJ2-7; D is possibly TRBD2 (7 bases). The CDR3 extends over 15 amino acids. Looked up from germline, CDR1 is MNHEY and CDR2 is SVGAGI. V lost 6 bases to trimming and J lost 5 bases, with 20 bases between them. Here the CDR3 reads CASSPQGGEGHEQYF. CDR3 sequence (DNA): TGTGCCAGCAGCCCTCAAGGGGGGGAGGGACACGAGCAGTACTTC.

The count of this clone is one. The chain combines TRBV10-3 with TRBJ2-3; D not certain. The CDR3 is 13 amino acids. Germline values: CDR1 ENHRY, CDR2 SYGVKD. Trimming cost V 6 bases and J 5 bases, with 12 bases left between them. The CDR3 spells CAIRASLEDTQYF. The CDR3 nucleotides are TGTGCCATCAGGGCTAGTCTAGAAGATACGCAGTATTTT.

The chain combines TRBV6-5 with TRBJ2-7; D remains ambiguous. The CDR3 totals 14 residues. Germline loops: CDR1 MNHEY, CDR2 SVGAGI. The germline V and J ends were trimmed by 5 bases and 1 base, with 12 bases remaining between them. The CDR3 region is CASSPYDGSYEQYF. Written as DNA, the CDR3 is TGTGCCAGCAGTCCCTATGACGGATCCTACGAGCAGTACTTC.

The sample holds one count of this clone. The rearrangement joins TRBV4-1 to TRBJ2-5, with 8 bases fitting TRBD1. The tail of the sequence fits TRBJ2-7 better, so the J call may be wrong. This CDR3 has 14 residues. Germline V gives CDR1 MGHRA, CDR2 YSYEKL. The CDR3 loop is CASSLRGQGYEQYF. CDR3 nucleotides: TGCGCCAGCAGCCTGAGAGGACAGGGCTACGAGCAGTACTTC.

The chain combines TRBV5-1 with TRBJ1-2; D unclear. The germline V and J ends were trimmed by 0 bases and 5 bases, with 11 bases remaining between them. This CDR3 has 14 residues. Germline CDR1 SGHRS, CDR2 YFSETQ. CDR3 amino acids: CASSLEARAYGYTF. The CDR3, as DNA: TGCGCCAGCAGCTTGGAGGCCAGAGCTTATGGCTACACCTTC.

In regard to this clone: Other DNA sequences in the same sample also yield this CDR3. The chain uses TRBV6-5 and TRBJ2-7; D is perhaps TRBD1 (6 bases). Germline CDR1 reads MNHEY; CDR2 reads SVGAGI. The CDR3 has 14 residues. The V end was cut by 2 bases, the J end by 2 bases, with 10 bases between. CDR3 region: CASSYLRGPYEQYF. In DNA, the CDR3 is TGTGCCAGCAGTTACCTCAGGGGCCCCTACGAGCAGTACTTC.

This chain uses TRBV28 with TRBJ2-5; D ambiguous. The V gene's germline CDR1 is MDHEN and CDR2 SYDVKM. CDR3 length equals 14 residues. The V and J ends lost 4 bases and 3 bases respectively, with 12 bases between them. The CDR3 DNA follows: TGTGCCAGCAGTTGGACGGTCCTGAAAGAGACCCAGTACTTC. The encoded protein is CASSWTVLKETQYF.

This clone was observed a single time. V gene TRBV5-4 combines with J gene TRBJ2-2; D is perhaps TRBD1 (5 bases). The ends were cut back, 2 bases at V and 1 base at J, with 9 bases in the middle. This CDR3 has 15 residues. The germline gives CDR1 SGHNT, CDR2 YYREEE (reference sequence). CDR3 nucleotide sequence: TGTGCCAGCAGCTTTTTTACAGGGAACACCGGGGAGCTGTTTTTT. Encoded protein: CASSFFTGNTGELFF.

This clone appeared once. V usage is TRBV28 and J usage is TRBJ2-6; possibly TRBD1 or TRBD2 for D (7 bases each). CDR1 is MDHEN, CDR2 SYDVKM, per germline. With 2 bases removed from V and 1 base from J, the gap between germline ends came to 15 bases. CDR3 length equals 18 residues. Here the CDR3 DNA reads TGTGCCAGCAGTTTAAGACAGGGAGGGGGATCTGGGGCCAACGTCCTGACTTTC. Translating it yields CASSLRQGGGSGANVLTF. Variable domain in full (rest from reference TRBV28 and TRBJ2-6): DVKVTQSSRYLVKRTGEKVFLECVQDMDHENMFWYRQDPGLGLRLIYFSYDVKMKEKGDIPEGYSVSREKKERFSLILESASTNQTSMYLCASSLRQGGGSGANVLTFGAGSRLTVL.

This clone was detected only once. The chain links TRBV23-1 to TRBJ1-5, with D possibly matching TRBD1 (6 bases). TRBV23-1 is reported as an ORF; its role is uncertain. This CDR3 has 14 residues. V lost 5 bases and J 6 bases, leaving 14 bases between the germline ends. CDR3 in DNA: TGCGCCAGCAGTAAGCGAACAGGGTTTCAGCCCCAGCATTTT. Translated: CASSKRTGFQPQHF.

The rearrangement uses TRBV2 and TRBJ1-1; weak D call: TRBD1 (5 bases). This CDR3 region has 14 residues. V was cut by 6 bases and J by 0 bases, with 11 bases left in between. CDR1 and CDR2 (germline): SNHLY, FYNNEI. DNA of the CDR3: TGTGCCAGCAGGGGCAGGGCGATGAACACTGAAGCTTTCTTT. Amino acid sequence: CASRGRAMNTEAFF. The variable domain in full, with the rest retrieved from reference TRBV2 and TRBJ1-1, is EPEVTQTPSHQVTQMGQEVILRCVPISNHLYFYWYRQILGQKVEFLVSFYNNEISEKSEIFDDQFSVERPDGSNFTLKIRSTKLEDSAMYFCASRGRAMNTEAFFGQGTRLTVV.

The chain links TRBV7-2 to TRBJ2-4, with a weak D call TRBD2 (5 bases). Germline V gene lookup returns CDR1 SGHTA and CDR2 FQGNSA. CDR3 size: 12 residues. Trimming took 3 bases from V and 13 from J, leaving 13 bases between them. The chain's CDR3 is CASSLLEAPQYF. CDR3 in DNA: TGTGCCAGCAGCTTGTTGGAGGCACCCCAGTACTTC.

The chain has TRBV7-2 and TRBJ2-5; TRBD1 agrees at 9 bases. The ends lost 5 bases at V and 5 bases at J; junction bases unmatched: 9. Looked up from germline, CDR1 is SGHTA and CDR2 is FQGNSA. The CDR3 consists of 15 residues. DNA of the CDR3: TGTGCCAGCAGCCGGACGGGGACAGGGCTGGAGACCCAGTACTTC. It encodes CASSRTGTGLETQYF.

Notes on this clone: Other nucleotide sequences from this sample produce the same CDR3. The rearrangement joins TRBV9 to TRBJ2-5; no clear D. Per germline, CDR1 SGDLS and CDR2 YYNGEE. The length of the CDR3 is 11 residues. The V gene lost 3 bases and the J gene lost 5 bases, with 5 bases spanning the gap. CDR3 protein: CASSEGETQYF. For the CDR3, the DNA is TGTGCCAGCAGCGAGGGCGAGACCCAGTACTTC. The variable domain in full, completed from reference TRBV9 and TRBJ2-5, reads DSGVTQTPKHLITATGQRVTLRCSPRSGDLSVYWYQQSLDQGLQFLIQYYNGEERAKGNILERFSAQQFPDLHSELNLSSLELGDSALYFCASSEGETQYFGPGTRLLVL.

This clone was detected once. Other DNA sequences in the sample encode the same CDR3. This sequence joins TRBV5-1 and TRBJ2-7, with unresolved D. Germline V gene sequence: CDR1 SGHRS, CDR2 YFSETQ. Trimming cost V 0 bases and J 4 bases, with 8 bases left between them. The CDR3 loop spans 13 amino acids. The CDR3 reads CASSLVGEYEQYF. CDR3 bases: TGCGCCAGCAGCTTGGTAGGAGAATACGAGCAGTACTTC.

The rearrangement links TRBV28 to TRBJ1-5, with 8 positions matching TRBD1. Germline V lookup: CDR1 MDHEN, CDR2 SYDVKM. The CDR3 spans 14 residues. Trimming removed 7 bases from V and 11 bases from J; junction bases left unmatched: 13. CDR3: CASTYDRGSLSQHF. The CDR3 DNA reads TGTGCCAGCACCTATGACAGGGGATCCCTTTCCCAGCATTTT. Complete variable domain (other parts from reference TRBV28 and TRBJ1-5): DVKVTQSSRYLVKRTGEKVFLECVQDMDHENMFWYRQDPGLGLRLIYFSYDVKMKEKGDIPEGYSVSREKKERFSLILESASTNQTSMYLCASTYDRGSLSQHFGDGTRLSIL.

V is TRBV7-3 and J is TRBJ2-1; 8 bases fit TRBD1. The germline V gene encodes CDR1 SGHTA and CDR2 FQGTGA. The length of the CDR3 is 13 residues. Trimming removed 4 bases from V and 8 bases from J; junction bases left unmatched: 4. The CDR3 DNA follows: TGTGCCAGCAGCTCGGGACAGGTGGATGAGCAGTTCTTC. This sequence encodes CASSSGQVDEQFF.

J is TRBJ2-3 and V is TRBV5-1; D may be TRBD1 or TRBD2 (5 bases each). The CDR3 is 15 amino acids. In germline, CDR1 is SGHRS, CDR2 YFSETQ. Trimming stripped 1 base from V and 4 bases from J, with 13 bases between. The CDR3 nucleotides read TGCGCCAGCAGCTTGCTTCGGGACCTCCCAGATACGCAGTATTTT. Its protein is CASSLLRDLPDTQYF.

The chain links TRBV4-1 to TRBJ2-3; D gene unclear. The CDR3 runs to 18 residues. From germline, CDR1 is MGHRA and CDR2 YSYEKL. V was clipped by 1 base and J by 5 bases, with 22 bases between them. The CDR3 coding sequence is TGCGCCAGCAGCCAAGTAGACGTCGAAGGGCCTCTCCTAGATACGCAGTATTTT. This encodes CASSQVDVEGPLLDTQYF.

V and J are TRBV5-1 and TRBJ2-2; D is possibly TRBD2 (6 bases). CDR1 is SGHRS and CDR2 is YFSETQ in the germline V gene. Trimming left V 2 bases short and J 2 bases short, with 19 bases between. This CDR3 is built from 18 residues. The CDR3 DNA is TGCGCCAGCAGCTTTCGACTAGGAGGGAACCAAAACACCGGGGAGCTGTTTTTT. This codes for CASSFRLGGNQNTGELFF.

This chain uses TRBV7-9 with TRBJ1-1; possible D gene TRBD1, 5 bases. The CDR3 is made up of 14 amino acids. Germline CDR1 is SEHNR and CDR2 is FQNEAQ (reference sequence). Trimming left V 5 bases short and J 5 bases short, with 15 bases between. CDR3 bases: TGTGCCAGCAGCCCCCGGGGGGAGGGGACTGAAGCTTTCTTT. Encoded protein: CASSPRGEGTEAFF.

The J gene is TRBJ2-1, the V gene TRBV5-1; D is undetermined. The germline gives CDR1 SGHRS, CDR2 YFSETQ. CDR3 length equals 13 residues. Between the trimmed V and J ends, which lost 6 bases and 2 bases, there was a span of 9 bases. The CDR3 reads CASMVGAYNEQFF. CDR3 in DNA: TGCGCCAGCATGGTTGGCGCCTACAATGAGCAGTTCTTC.